A selection of T cell receptor beta chains follows, all from one sample in a study of post-analysis software for immune sequencing data. TCRdb itself ran the PCR reads through MiXCR, one entry per CDR3 protein. This sample has 740,000 or so distinct CDR3 sequences, with about 50% found just once. The sample consisted of blood. The receptors come from a girl aged 5 to 17 with multiple sclerosis. Each CDR3 is given with its conserved first and last residue. A D gene is named only where the DNA matches it firmly. Expanded clones get a size class; other rows say once, few or many, or leave the size out.

CDR3 protein	CDR3 DNA	V gene	D gene	clone size	CDR3 length	J gene
CASSLRLSGRARTSYNEQFF	TGTGCCAGCAGCTTACGTTTAAGCGGGAGGGCCCGAACTTCCTACAATGAGCAGTTCTTC	TRBV7-9	TRBD2	NA	20	TRBJ2-1
CASSLVELGPSYEQYF	TGTGCCAGCAGCTTAGTCGAATTGGGGCCCAGCTACGAGCAGTACTTC	TRBV7-9	NA	once	16	TRBJ2-7
CSAGKVATNEKRFF	TGCAGTGCTGGGAAAGTCGCAACTAATGAAAAACGGTTTTTT	TRBV20-1	NA	few	14	TRBJ1-4
CASRRQGIYDEQYF	TGTGCCAGCAGAAGACAGGGGATCTATGACGAGCAGTACTTC	TRBV12-3/TRBV12-4	TRBD1	NA	14	TRBJ2-7
CSATAGASNGETQYF	TGCAGTGCTACAGCGGGGGCTTCAAATGGAGAGACCCAGTACTTC	TRBV20-1	TRBD2	NA	15	TRBJ2-5
CASRLAGPIYNEQFF	TGCGCCAGCAGACTAGCGGGGCCGATCTACAATGAGCAGTTCTTC	TRBV5-1	TRBD2	few	15	TRBJ2-1
CSVLRPAGAPHEQFF	TGCAGCGTCCTGAGGCCTGCGGGAGCTCCCCATGAGCAGTTCTTC	TRBV29-1	TRBD2	NA	15	TRBJ2-1
CASSRQGVHTDTQYF	TGTGCCAGCAGCCGACAGGGGGTCCACACAGATACGCAGTATTTT	TRBV7-9	TRBD1	NA	15	TRBJ2-3
CSVRVGGNTEAFF	TGCAGCGTCCGAGTGGGAGGGAACACTGAAGCTTTCTTT	TRBV29-1	NA	few	13	TRBJ1-1
CASSQDYMGAEQFF	TGCGCCAGCAGCCAAGATTATATGGGGGCTGAGCAGTTCTTC	TRBV4-1	NA	few	14	TRBJ2-1
CASSLATGGLYGYTF	TGCGCCAGCAGCTTAGCGACAGGAGGACTCTATGGCTACACCTTC	TRBV7-2	NA	NA	15	TRBJ1-2
CSACTGTRLQYF	TGCAGTGCTTGCACCGGGACTAGGCTGCAGTATTTT	TRBV20-1	TRBD2	few	12	TRBJ2-3
CASSLARENACEQYF	TGTGCCAGCAGCTTAGCGCGAGAAAACGCTTGCGAGCAGTACTTC	TRBV7-6	NA	NA	15	TRBJ2-7
CAISGPAGATDTQYF	TGTGCCATCAGCGGCCCGGCGGGGGCAACAGATACGCAGTATTTT	TRBV10-3	NA	NA	15	TRBJ2-3
CASSPLAGVNEQYF	TGCGCCAGCAGTCCGCTAGCGGGAGTAAACGAGCAGTACTTC	TRBV5-1	TRBD2	NA	14	TRBJ2-7
CASSYGLSEKNIQYF	TGCGCCAGCAGCTATGGACTGTCAGAAAAAAACATTCAGTACTTC	TRBV5-1	NA	NA	15	TRBJ2-4
CASSRGQGAVYGYTF	TGTGCCAGCAGTCGGGGACAGGGAGCAGTCTATGGCTACACCTTC	TRBV27	TRBD1	few	15	TRBJ1-2
CSASFGQNYGYTF	TGCAGTGCTAGCTTCGGTCAAAACTATGGCTACACCTTC	TRBV20-1	NA	NA	13	TRBJ1-2
CASSLESWGSSYEQYF	TGCGCCAGCAGCTTGGAGTCCTGGGGCAGCTCCTACGAGCAGTACTTC	TRBV5-1	NA	few	16	TRBJ2-7
CASSLRTSDNNEQFF	TGCGCCAGCAGCTTACGGACTAGCGACAACAATGAGCAGTTCTTC	TRBV5-1	TRBD2	NA	15	TRBJ2-1
CASSGRLAGYQETQYF	TGTGCCAGCAGTGGAAGACTAGCGGGGTACCAAGAGACCCAGTACTTC	TRBV28	TRBD2	NA	16	TRBJ2-5
CAISEEQGGSYEQYF	TGTGCCATCAGTGAGGAACAGGGGGGCTCCTACGAGCAGTACTTC	TRBV10-3	TRBD1	NA	15	TRBJ2-7
CSVAGGPNEKLFF	TGCAGCGTGGCGGGAGGGCCGAATGAAAAACTGTTTTTT	TRBV29-1	NA	few	13	TRBJ1-4
CASSEGAREKLFF	TGTGCCAGCAGTGAAGGGGCGCGTGAAAAACTGTTTTTT	TRBV25-1	NA	NA	13	TRBJ1-4
CSARDPAAATNEKLFF	TGCAGTGCTAGAGATCCAGCGGCTGCAACTAATGAAAAACTGTTTTTT	TRBV20-1	NA	NA	16	TRBJ1-4
CASSLNGGYEQYF	TGTGCCAGCAGCTTAAATGGGGGCTACGAGCAGTACTTC	TRBV7-3	NA	few	13	TRBJ2-7
CASSLVGLAKSSYEQYF	TGTGCCAGCAGTTTAGTGGGGCTAGCGAAAAGCTCCTACGAGCAGTACTTC	TRBV12-3/TRBV12-4	NA	NA	17	TRBJ2-7
CASSLDLGTGAYEQYF	TGTGCCAGCAGCTTAGATCTCGGGACAGGCGCCTACGAGCAGTACTTC	TRBV11-2	TRBD1	once	16	TRBJ2-7
CSVSGIGPYEQYF	TGCAGCGTCTCCGGGATCGGACCTTACGAGCAGTACTTC	TRBV29-1	NA	NA	13	TRBJ2-7
CASSLRGTGEQFF	TGTGCCAGCTCCCTGAGGGGGACGGGTGAGCAGTTCTTC	TRBV12-3/TRBV12-4	NA	NA	13	TRBJ2-1
CASSLGNRGREQYF	TGTGCCAGCAGCTTAGGGAACAGGGGGCGGGAGCAGTACTTC	TRBV7-9	TRBD1	NA	14	TRBJ2-5
CSARTKRGLTDTQFF	TGCAGTGCTCGCACTAAGCGGGGGCTCACAGATACGCAGTTCTTC	TRBV20-1	TRBD2	NA	15	TRBJ2-1
CASSEEYLYPEAFF	TGTGCCAGCAGTGAAGAGTATTTATACCCTGAAGCTTTCTTT	TRBV6-1	NA	few	14	TRBJ1-1
CTTSRAVNTEAFF	TGTACCACCAGCAGAGCTGTGAACACTGAAGCTTTCTTT	TRBV15	NA	NA	13	TRBJ1-1
CASSLTEGAYEQYF	TGTGCCAGCAGCTTAACTGAAGGGGCCTACGAGCAGTACTTC	TRBV7-3	NA	few	14	TRBJ2-7
CASTLDPPNYGYTF	TGTGCCAGCACCCTCGACCCCCCGAACTATGGCTACACCTTC	TRBV12-3/TRBV12-4	NA	few	14	TRBJ1-2
CASSPRPKVTQYF	TGTGCCAGCAGTCCCCGTCCCAAGGTGACCCAGTACTTC	TRBV12-3/TRBV12-4	NA	few	13	TRBJ2-5
CASSQGGGAGGNYGYTF	TGCGCCAGCAGCCAGGGAGGGGGCGCAGGGGGGAACTATGGCTACACCTTC	TRBV4-1	TRBD1	NA	17	TRBJ1-2
CASSPLLFPRSYEQYF	TGTGCCAGCAGTCCCCTGCTATTTCCCCGATCCTACGAGCAGTACTTC	TRBV6-6	NA	NA	16	TRBJ2-7